The present entry profiles one TCR beta chain with its context. This entry belongs to a study of blood T cell repertoires in COVID-19. Assay used: immunoSEQ multiplex PCR; TCRdb lists only in-frame clones, some missing. The sample lists about 68,000 clones; roughly nine tenths were seen once. The receptor was derived from a man between 40 and 49 years old with COVID-19, enrolled during active disease. Source material: peripheral blood.

The CDR3: CASSVRTGNQPQHF. The CDR3 bases are TGTGCCAGCAGCGTCCGGACGGGGAATCAGCCCCAGCATTTT. The gene calls are TRBV27 and TRBJ1-5; no firm D call. The V end was cut by 6 bases, the J end by 4 bases, with 13 bases between. The CDR3 consists of 14 residues. CDR1 is MNHEY and CDR2 is SMNVEV in the germline V gene (reference sequence).